This note documents a single T cell receptor (beta chain) sequence. As yet, its antigen is unknown. The data originate from a study of blood T cells in healthy people across ages. General study findings and limits: Among T cells, TCR beta diversity per million cells dropped roughly linearly as age rose.

Combining a sample-barcoded 5' primer with a J-beta primer mix, a second PCR ran for roughly 7 to 12 cycles. TCRdb reanalysed the 5' RACE reads using MiXCR and keeps one entry per CDR3 protein. The sample carries 1.2 million to 1.5 million distinct CDR3 sequences, around 39% recorded once. Per-sample yields of isolated PBMCs were at least 7 million. Trimming stripped 8 bases from V and 4 bases from J, with 17 bases between. This CDR3 is built from 14 residues. Germline CDR1 SNHLY, CDR2 FYNNEI. Specimen: blood. The clonotype originates from a woman between 18 and 29 years old in good health. The chain is built from TRBV2 and TRBJ1-2; maybe TRBD1 (5 bases). The CDR3 bases are TGTGCCAGCGACCTCGGGGGTCAGGGCTATGGCTACACCTTC. This gives the protein CASDLGGQGYGYTF.